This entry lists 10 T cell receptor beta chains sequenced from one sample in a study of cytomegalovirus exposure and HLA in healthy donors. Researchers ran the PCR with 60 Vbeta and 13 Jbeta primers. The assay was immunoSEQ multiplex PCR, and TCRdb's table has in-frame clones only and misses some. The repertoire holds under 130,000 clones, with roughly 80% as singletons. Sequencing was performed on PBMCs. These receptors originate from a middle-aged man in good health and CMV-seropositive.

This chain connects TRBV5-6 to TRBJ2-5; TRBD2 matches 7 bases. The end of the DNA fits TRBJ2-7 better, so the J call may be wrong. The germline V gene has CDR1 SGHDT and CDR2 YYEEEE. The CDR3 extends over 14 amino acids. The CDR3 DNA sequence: TGTGCCAGCACCTCGATTGGCGGGAGTTACGAGCAGTACTTC. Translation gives CASTSIGGSYEQYF.

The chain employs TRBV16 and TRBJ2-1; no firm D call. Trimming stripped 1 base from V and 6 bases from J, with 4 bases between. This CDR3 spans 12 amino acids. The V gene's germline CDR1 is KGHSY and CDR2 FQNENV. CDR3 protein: CASSQLINEQFF. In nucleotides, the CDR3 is TGTGCCAGCAGCCAATTAATCAATGAGCAGTTCTTC. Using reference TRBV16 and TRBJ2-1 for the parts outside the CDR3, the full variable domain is GEEVAQTPKHLVRGEGQKAKLYCAPIKGHSYVFWYQQVLKNEFKFLISFQNENVFDETGMPKERFSAKCLPNSPCSLEIQATKLEDSAVYFCASSQLINEQFFGPGTRLTVL.

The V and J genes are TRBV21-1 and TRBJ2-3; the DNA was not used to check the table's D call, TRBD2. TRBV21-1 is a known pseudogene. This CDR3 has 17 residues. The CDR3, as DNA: TGTGCCAGCAGCAAAGGTACGAGACTAGCGGGACCCGATACGCAGTATTTT. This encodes CASSKGTRLAGPDTQYF.

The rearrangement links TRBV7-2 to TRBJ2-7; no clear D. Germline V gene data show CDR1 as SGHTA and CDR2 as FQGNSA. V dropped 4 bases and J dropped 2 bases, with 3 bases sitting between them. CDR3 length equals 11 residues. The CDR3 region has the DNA TGTGCCAGCAGCTCCACCTACGAGCAGTACTTC. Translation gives CASSSTYEQYF.

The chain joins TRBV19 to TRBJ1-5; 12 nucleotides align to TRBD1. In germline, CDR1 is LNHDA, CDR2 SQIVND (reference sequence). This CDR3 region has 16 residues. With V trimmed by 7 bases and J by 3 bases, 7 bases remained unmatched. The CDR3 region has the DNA TGTGCCAGTACTAGGGGACAGGGGGCCCCCAATCAGCCCCAGCATTTT. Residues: CASTRGQGAPNQPQHF.

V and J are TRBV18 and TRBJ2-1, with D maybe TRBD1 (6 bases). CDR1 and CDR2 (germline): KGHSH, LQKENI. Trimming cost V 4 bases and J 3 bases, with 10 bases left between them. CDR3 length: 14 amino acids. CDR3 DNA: TGTGCCAGCTCACGATCGACAGGCTACAATGAGCAGTTCTTC. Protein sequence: CASSRSTGYNEQFF.

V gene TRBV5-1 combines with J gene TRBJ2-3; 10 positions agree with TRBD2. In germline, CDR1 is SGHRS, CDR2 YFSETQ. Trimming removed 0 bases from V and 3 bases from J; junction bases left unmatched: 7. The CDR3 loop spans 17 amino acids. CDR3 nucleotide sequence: TGCGCCAGCAGCTTGGGTGCTAGCGGGAGTCTAACAGATACGCAGTATTTT. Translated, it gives CASSLGASGSLTDTQYF. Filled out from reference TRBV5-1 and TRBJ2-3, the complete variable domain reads KAGVTQTPRYLIKTRGQQVTLSCSPISGHRSVSWYQQTPGQGLQFLFEYFSETQRNKGNFPGRFSGRQFSNSRSEMNVSTLELGDSALYLCASSLGASGSLTDTQYFGPGTRLTVL.

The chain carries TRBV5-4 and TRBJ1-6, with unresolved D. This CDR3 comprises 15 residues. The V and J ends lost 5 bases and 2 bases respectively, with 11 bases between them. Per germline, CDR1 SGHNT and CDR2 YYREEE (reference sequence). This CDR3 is CASRFTGAYNSPLHF. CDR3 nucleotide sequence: TGTGCCAGCAGGTTTACCGGGGCCTATAATTCACCCCTCCACTTT.

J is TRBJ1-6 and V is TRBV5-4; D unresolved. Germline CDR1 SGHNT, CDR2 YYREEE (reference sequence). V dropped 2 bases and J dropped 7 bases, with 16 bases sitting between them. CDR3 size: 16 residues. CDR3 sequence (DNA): TGTGCCAGCAGCTTTAGGGCGCGGGTTTCGAATTCACCCCTCCACTTT. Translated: CASSFRARVSNSPLHF. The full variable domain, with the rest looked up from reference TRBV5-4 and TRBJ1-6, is ETGVTQSPTHLIKTRGQQVTLRCSSQSGHNTVSWYQQALGQGPQFIFQYYREEENGRGNFPPRFSGLQFPNYSSELNVNALELDDSALYLCASSFRARVSNSPLHFGNGTRLTVT.

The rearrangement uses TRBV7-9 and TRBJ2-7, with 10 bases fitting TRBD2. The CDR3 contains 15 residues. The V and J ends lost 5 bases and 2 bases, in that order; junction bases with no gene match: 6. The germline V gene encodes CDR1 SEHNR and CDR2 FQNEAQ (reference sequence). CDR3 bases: TGTGCCAGCAGCACAACCACTAGCGGGACCTACGAGCAGTACTTC. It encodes CASSTTTSGTYEQYF.